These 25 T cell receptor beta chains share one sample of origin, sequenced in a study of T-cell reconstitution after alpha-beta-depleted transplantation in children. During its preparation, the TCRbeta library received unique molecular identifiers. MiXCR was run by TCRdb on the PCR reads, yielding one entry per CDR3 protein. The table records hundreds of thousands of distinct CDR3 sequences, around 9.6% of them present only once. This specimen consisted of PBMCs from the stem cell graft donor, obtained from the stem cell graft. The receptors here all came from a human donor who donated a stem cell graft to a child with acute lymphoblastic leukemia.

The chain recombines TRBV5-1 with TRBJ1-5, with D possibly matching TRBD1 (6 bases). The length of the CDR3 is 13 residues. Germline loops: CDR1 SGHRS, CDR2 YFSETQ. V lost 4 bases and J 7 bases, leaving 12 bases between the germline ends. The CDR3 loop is CASSPGGGQPQHF. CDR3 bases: TGCGCCAGCAGCCCGGGGGGGGGCCAGCCCCAGCATTTT.

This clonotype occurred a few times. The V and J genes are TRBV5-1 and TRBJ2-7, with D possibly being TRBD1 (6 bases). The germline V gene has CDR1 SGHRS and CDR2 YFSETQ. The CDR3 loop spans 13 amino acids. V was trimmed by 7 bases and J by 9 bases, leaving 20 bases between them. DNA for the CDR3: TGCGCCAGCGGCCGGGACACTCAAACAGGGCAGTACTTC. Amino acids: CASGRDTQTGQYF.

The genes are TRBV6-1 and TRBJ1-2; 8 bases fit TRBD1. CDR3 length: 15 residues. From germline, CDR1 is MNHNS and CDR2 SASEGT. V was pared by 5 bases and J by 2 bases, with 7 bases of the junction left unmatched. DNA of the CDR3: TGTGCCAGCAGTCCCGGACAGGGTGGAAACTATGGCTACACCTTC. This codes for CASSPGQGGNYGYTF.

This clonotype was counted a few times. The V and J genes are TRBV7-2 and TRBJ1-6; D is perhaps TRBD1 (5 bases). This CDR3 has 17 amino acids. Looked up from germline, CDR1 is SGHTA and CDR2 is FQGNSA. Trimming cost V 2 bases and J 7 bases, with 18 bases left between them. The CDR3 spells CASSLIVGAESNSPLHF. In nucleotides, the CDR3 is TGTGCCAGCAGCTTAATCGTCGGGGCGGAAAGCAATTCACCCCTCCACTTT.

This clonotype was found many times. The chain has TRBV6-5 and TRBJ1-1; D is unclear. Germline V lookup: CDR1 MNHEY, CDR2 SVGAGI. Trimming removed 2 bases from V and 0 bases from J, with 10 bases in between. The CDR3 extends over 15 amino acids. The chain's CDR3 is CASSYHGRMNTEAFF. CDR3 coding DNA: TGTGCCAGCAGTTACCACGGACGTATGAACACTGAAGCTTTCTTT.

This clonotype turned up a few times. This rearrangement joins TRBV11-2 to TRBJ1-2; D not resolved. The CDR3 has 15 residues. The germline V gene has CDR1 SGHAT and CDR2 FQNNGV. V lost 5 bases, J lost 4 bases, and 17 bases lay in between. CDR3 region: CASSPLIRRLYGYTF. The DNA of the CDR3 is TGTGCCAGCAGCCCACTCATCAGGAGGCTCTATGGCTACACCTTC.

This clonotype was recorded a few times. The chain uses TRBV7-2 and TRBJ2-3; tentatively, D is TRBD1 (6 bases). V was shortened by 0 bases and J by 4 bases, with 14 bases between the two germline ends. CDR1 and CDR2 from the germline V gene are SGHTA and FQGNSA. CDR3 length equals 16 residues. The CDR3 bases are TGTGCCAGCAGCTTAGCATCGTGGGGGCGGGCAGATACGCAGTATTTT. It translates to CASSLASWGRADTQYF.

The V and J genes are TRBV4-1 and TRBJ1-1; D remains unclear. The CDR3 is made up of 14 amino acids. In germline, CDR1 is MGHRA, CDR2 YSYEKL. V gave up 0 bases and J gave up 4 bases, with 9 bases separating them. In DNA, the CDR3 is TGCGCCAGCAGCCAAGATTTTATTGTCACTGAAGCTTTCTTT. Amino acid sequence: CASSQDFIVTEAFF.

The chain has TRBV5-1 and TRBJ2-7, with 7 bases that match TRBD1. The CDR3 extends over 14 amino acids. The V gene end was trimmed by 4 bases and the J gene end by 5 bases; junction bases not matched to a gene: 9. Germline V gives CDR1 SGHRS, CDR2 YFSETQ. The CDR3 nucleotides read TGCGCCAGCAGCCCAGTTGACAGGGTTGACGAGCAGTACTTC. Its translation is CASSPVDRVDEQYF. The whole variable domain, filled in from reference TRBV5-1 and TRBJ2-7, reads KAGVTQTPRYLIKTRGQQVTLSCSPISGHRSVSWYQQTPGQGLQFLFEYFSETQRNKGNFPGRFSGRQFSNSRSEMNVSTLELGDSALYLCASSPVDRVDEQYFGPGTRLTVT.

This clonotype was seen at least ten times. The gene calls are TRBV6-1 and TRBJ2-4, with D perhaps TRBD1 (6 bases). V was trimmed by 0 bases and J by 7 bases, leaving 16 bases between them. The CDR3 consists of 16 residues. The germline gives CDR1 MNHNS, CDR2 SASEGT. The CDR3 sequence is CASSEATGSSINIQYF. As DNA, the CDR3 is TGTGCCAGCAGTGAAGCAACAGGGAGTTCTATTAACATTCAGTACTTC.

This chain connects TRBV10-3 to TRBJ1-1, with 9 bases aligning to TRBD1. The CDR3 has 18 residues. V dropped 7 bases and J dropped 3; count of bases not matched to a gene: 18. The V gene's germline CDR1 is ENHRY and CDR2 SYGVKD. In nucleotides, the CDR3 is TGTGCCATCATAGACACCAAGGGACAGGGACGTGAGTACACTGAAGCTTTCTTT. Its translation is CAIIDTKGQGREYTEAFF.

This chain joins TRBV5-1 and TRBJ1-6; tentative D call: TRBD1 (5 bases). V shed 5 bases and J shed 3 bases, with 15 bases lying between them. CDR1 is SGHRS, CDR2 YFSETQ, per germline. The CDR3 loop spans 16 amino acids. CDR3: CASRPEGTHYNSPLHF. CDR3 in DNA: TGCGCCAGCAGGCCCGAGGGGACTCACTATAATTCACCCCTCCACTTT.

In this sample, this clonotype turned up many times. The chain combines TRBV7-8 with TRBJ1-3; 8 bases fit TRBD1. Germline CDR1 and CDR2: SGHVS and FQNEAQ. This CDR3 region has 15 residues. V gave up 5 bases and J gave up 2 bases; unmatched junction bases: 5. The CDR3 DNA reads TGTGCCAGCAGCCCACGACAGGGGACTGGAAACACCATATATTTT. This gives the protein CASSPRQGTGNTIYF.

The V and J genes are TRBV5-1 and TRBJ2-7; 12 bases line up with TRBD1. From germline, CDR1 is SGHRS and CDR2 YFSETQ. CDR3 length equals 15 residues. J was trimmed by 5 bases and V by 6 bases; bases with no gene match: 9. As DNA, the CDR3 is TGCGCCAGCACCTTCCGGGACAGGGGGCGCGACGAGCAGTACTTC. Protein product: CASTFRDRGRDEQYF.

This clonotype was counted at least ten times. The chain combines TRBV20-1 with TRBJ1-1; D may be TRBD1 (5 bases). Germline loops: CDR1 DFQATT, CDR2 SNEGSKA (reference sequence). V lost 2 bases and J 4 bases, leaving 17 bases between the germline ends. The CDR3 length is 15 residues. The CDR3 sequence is CSARIAGEGVTEAFF. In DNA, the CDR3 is TGCAGTGCTAGAATCGCCGGGGAAGGGGTCACTGAAGCTTTCTTT.

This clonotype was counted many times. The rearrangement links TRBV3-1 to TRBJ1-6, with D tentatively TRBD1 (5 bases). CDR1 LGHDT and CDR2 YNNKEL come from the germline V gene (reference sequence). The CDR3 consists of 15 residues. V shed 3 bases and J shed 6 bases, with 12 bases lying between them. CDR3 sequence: CASSQAQGGNSPLHF. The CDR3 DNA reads TGTGCCAGCAGCCAGGCGCAGGGCGGTAATTCACCCCTCCACTTT.

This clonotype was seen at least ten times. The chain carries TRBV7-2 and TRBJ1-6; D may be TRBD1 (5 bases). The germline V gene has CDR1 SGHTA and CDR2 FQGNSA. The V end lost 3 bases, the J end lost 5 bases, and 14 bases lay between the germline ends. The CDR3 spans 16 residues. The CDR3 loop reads CASSFMGRAHNSPLHF. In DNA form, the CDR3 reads TGTGCCAGCAGCTTCATGGGGCGAGCTCATAATTCACCCCTCCACTTT.

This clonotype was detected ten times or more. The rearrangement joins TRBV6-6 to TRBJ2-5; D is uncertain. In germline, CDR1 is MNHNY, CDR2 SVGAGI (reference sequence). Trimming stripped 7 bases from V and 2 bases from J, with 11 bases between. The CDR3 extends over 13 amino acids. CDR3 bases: TGTGCCAGCACCCGGAGAGTACAAGAGACCCAGTACTTC. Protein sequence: CASTRRVQETQYF.

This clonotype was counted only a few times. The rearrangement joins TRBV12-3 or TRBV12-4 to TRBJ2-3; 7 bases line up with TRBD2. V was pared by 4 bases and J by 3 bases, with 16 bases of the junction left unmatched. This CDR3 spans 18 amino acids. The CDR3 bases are TGTGCCAGCAGTTCAAACCCAATGGTGAGCGGGGATACAGATACGCAGTATTTT. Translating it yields CASSSNPMVSGDTDTQYF.

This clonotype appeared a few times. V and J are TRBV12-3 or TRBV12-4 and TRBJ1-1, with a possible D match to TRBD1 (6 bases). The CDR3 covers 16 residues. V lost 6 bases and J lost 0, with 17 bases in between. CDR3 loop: CASSQGGSGLNTEAFF. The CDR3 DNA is TGTGCCAGCAGCCAAGGGGGGTCAGGGCTGAACACTGAAGCTTTCTTT.

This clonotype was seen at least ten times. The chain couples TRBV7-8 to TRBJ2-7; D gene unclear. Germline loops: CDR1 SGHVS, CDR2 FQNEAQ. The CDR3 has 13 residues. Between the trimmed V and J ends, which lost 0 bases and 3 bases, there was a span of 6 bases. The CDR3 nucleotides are TGTGCCAGCAGCTTAGCGTTGGGCTACGAGCAGTACTTC. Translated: CASSLALGYEQYF.

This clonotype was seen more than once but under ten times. In DNA, the CDR3 is TGTGCCAGCAGAGAAGAGACAGGGAAGGGGGGTGAGCAGTTCTTC. Translating it yields CASREETGKGGEQFF. The chain is built from TRBV5-5 and TRBJ2-1, with D possibly TRBD1 on 7 matching bases. The CDR3 has 15 residues. The germline V and J ends were trimmed by 5 bases and 9 bases, with 21 bases remaining between them. CDR1 is SGHKS, CDR2 YYEKEE, per germline (reference sequence).

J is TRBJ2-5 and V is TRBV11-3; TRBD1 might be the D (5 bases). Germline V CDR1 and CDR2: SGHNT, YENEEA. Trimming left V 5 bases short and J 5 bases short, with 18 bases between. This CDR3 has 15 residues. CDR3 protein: CASSPTGQKGETQYF. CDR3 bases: TGTGCCAGCAGCCCAACCGGGCAAAAGGGGGAGACCCAGTACTTC.

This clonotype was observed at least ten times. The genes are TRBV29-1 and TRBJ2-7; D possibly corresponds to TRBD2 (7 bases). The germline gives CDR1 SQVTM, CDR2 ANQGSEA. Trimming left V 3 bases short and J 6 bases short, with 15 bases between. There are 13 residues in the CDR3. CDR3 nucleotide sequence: TGCAGCGTTGAGTTCCGGGGGGCTGGCGAGCAGTACTTC. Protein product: CSVEFRGAGEQYF.

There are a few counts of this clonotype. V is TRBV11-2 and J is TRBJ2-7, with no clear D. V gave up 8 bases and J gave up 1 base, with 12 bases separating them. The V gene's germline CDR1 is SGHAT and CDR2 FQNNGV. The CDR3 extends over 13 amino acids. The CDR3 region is CASRPTLSYEQYF. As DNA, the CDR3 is TGTGCCAGCCGCCCCACCCTATCCTACGAGCAGTACTTC.